The clone carrying this T cell receptor (beta chain) came up a few times. The target antigen is unknown. The PCR made use of 60 Vbeta and 13 Jbeta primers. TCRdb's copy holds only in-frame clones and misses some; the assay was immunoSEQ multiplex PCR. This sample yields under 200,000 clones, of which roughly 80% are seen a single time; around 3.7% belongs to the top ten. This CDR3 region has 16 residues. V lost 2 bases, J lost 7 bases, and 21 bases lay in between. Germline-derived CDR1 and CDR2 are SGHRS and YFSETQ. The data belong to a study of cytomegalovirus exposure and HLA in healthy donors. Broader study findings: Analyzed later, association rates of TCRs varied across HLA loci, with DRB1 most and HLA-C fewest. The study put under 200 TCR beta chains on its list as cytomegalovirus-associated. In a later analysis, TCR beta V- and J-gene trimming was associated with a missense DCLRE1C variant.

This clonotype originated in a man aged 35 to 55 in good health and CMV-seropositive. The chain links TRBV5-1 to TRBJ1-1; weak D call: TRBD1 (5 bases). Sequencing was carried out using PBMCs. The CDR3 sequence: CASSLSSGGAGGEAFF. In nucleotides, the CDR3 is TGCGCCAGCAGCTTATCCTCCGGGGGAGCCGGGGGTGAAGCTTTCTTT.